The rows below give T cell receptor beta chains drawn from one sample of a study of patients with pleural tuberculosis. TCRdb fed the reads into MiXCR, producing one record per CDR3 protein. In the table there are tens of thousands of distinct CDR3 sequences, around 6.7% of which are singletons. The origin of the receptors is a human donor with pleural tuberculosis. CDR3s include the opening cysteine and the closing phenylalanine or tryptophan. The D gene is left open where the match is weak. For some rows the clone size is stated as once, few or many, or as a class when expanded; others skip it.

v_gene	j_gene	d_gene	abundance	CDR3nt	CDR3aa
TRBV15	TRBJ1-1	.	many	TGTGCCACCAGCTCCGGGCCGGGGGACTCCCCCACTGAAGCTTTCTTT	CATSSGPGDSPTEAFF
TRBV7-1	TRBJ2-5	.	few	TGTGCCAGCAGCCCAGTTCTGAGGCTCCGCCAAGAGACCCAGTACTTC	CASSPVLRLRQETQYF
TRBV20-1	TRBJ2-3	.	many	TGCAGTGCTAGAGATCGGCGCTACTCTCTCACAGATACGCAGTATTTT	CSARDRRYSLTDTQYF
TRBV20-1	TRBJ1-1	.	many	TGCAGTGTTAGGGGGGACGAACGCACTGAAGCTTTCTTT	CSVRGDERTEAFF
TRBV5-6	TRBJ2-5	.	few	TGTGCCAGCAGCTTTATGGAGACCCAGTACTTC	CASSFMETQYF
TRBV18	TRBJ1-1	.	many	TGTGCCAGCTCACTTCAATGGGCAGGGAACACTGAAGCTTTCTTT	CASSLQWAGNTEAFF
TRBV19	TRBJ1-1	.	few	TGTGCCAGTAGTGAGCCGGGCACTGAAGCTTTCTTT	CASSEPGTEAFF
TRBV11-2	TRBJ2-3	.	many	TGTGCCAGCAGCCCCCGGACGGGCACAGATACGCAGTATTTT	CASSPRTGTDTQYF
TRBV11-2	TRBJ2-3	.	many	TGTGCCAGCAGCTCTACCGGGACGACCACAGATACGCAGTATTTT	CASSSTGTTTDTQYF
TRBV11-1	TRBJ1-5	TRBD1	many	TGTGCCAGCAGCTTAGAGGGGGCCGGCAATCAGCCCCAGCATTTT	CASSLEGAGNQPQHF
TRBV12-3/TRBV12-4	TRBJ1-1	.	many	TGTGCCAGCAGTTTGGGCAGTCACACTGAAGCTTTCTTT	CASSLGSHTEAFF
TRBV10-3	TRBJ2-1	.	many	TGTGCCATCAGTGAGTCGTTGGGGAATGAGCAGTTCTTC	CAISESLGNEQFF
TRBV28	TRBJ1-1	.	many	TGTGCCAGCAGTTTAAAACAGTTGAACACTGAAGCTTTCTTT	CASSLKQLNTEAFF
TRBV11-2	TRBJ1-1	.	many	TGTGCCAGCAGCTTAGGAGTTTCGAACACTGAAGCTTTCTTT	CASSLGVSNTEAFF
TRBV6-1	TRBJ1-1	.	many	TGTGCCAGCAGGATAAATAGGGACACTGAAGCTTTCTTT	CASRINRDTEAFF
TRBV2	TRBJ1-5	TRBD1	many	TGTGCCAGCACCACGGGACAGGGAGTCCAGCCCCAGCATTTT	CASTTGQGVQPQHF
TRBV9	TRBJ2-3	.	few	TGTGCCAGCAGCACATCCTTTGTCACAGATACGCAGTATTTT	CASSTSFVTDTQYF
TRBV12-5	TRBJ2-5	.	few	TGTGCTAGTGGTTTGTCCAGGCAAGAGACCCAGTACTTC	CASGLSRQETQYF
TRBV5-1	TRBJ1-5	.	many	TGCGCCAGCAGCTTGGACGGGGCGGGCAATCAGCCCCAGCATTTT	CASSLDGAGNQPQHF
TRBV29-1	TRBJ1-3	.	.	TGCAGCGTTGTGACGGGCTCTGGAAACACCATATATTTT	CSVVTGSGNTIYF
TRBV12-3/TRBV12-4	TRBJ1-5	.	many	TGTGCCAGCAGTTTCGTTAGAAATCAGCCCCAGCATTTT	CASSFVRNQPQHF
TRBV29-1	TRBJ2-7	.	.	TGCAGCGTAGTTGGACAGGGACTAGAGGTCGACGAGCAGTACTTC	CSVVGQGLEVDEQYF
TRBV12-3/TRBV12-4	TRBJ1-4	.	many	TGTGCCAGCAGTGTAGTCCCCGGGGCGGTTGAAAAACTGTTTTTT	CASSVVPGAVEKLFF
TRBV19	TRBJ2-5	.	.	TGTGCCAGTAGTGAAGGAGTCACCCAGTACTTC	CASSEGVTQYF
TRBV30	TRBJ2-2	.	.	TGTGCCTGGAGTACCCCTCCAAACACCGGGGAGCTGTTTTTT	CAWSTPPNTGELFF
TRBV27	TRBJ2-1	.	many	TGTGCCAGCAGTTTAGACAGTGGGACTTACAATGAGCAGTTCTTC	CASSLDSGTYNEQFF
TRBV19	TRBJ2-1	.	.	TGTACCAGTAGTATCGTCTTATCAAGCAATGAGCAGTTCTTC	CTSSIVLSSNEQFF
TRBV2	TRBJ1-1	.	many	TGTGCCAGCAGTGAAGCAGGGTTGGGGAACACTGAAGCTTTCTTT	CASSEAGLGNTEAFF
TRBV4-2	TRBJ1-3	.	.	TGTGCCAGCAGCCCGATCGGTACAGAGAACGGAAACACCATATATTTT	CASSPIGTENGNTIYF
TRBV12-3/TRBV12-4	TRBJ1-5	.	many	TGTGCCAGCACCCCAGGGCCGGGTTGGGCCCAGCATTTT	CASTPGPGWAQHF
TRBV2	TRBJ2-2	.	many	TGTGCCAGCAGTGAACAGGGTCCCACCGGGGAGCTGTTTTTT	CASSEQGPTGELFF
TRBV11-2	TRBJ2-1	.	many	TGTGCCAGCAGCACGCAAATGGAACAGCAGTTCTTC	CASSTQMEQQFF
TRBV19	TRBJ2-1	TRBD2	many	TGTGCCAGTAGTTCCCGGGACTATTTAAGTAGGCAGTTCTTC	CASSSRDYLSRQFF
TRBV19	TRBJ1-5	.	many	TGTGCCAGTAGTATCCCACAGGGAGTGAGCAATCAGCCCCAGCATTTT	CASSIPQGVSNQPQHF
TRBV20-1	TRBJ2-1	.	many	TGCAGTGCTAGAGGTTATAGGGGAAATGAGCAGTTCTTC	CSARGYRGNEQFF
TRBV12-3/TRBV12-4	TRBJ1-5	TRBD1	.	TGTGCCAGCAAGTCAGGGGGGATCAATAGCAATCAGCCCCAGCATTTT	CASKSGGINSNQPQHF
TRBV2	TRBJ1-1	.	many	TGTGCCAGCACCCTCCTAGGCGGGGGGCTCACTGAAGCTTTCTTT	CASTLLGGGLTEAFF
TRBV11-2	TRBJ2-4	.	many	TGTGCCAGCAGCTCACAAGAAGGGAACATTCAGTACTTC	CASSSQEGNIQYF
TRBV28	TRBJ1-1	.	many	TGTGCCAGCAGTTTAGCCAGGGCTATTTTGAACACTGAAGCTTTCTTT	CASSLARAILNTEAFF
TRBV2	TRBJ2-3	.	many	TGTGCCAGCTTGACAGGAAACACAGATACGCAGTATTTT	CASLTGNTDTQYF
TRBV4-2	TRBJ2-1	.	many	TGTGCCAGCAGCGGTGGACTAGGGGGCTACAATGAGCAGTTCTTC	CASSGGLGGYNEQFF
TRBV2	TRBJ2-2	.	many	TGTGCCAGCAGTGATAGGCCGAACACCGGGGAGCTGTTTTTT	CASSDRPNTGELFF
TRBV11-1	TRBJ2-1	.	many	TGTGCCAGCAGCTTAACGCCCGACTCTGAGCAGTTCTTC	CASSLTPDSEQFF
TRBV20-1	TRBJ2-5	.	many	TGCAGTGCTACAAGCCAAGAGACCCAGTACTTC	CSATSQETQYF
TRBV30	TRBJ2-7	TRBD2	many	TGTGCCAGGGGACTAGCGGGATCGCAGTACTTC	CARGLAGSQYF
TRBV12-3/TRBV12-4	TRBJ1-5	.	few	TGTGCCAGCAGTTTTAGCCTTTGGAATCAGCCCCAGCATTTT	CASSFSLWNQPQHF
TRBV2	TRBJ2-1	TRBD2	many	TGTGCCAGCACCCTCGGACTAGCGGTTAAGGATGAGCAGTTCTTC	CASTLGLAVKDEQFF
TRBV12-3/TRBV12-4	TRBJ1-1	.	many	TGTGCCAGCAGTATACTATGGGGGGTGAACACTGAAGCTTTCTTT	CASSILWGVNTEAFF
TRBV9	TRBJ1-4	TRBD1	few	TGTGCCAGCAGCGCGGGACAGTCAACTAATGAAAAACTGTTTTTT	CASSAGQSTNEKLFF
TRBV28	TRBJ2-1	TRBD1	many	TGTGCCAGCAGTTTGCCGGGACAGGGAACGGATGAGCAGTTCTTC	CASSLPGQGTDEQFF
TRBV2	TRBJ1-1	.	many	TGTGCCAGCAACCCACAGGGGAACACTGAAGCTTTCTTT	CASNPQGNTEAFF
TRBV27	TRBJ2-7	.	many	TGTGCCACGGCCACGGTAGGCTACGAGCAGTACTTC	CATATVGYEQYF
TRBV18	TRBJ1-6	TRBD1	many	TGTGCCAGCTCACCAGGGACAGACTCACCCCTCCACTTT	CASSPGTDSPLHF